The count of the clone carrying this T cell receptor (beta chain) is one. The length of the CDR3 is 16 residues. Germline CDR1 and CDR2: SGHTA and FQGNSA. With 4 bases clipped from V and 9 bases from J, the junction kept 14 bases outside the gene matches. Using immunoSEQ multiplex PCR, the repertoire was profiled, and TCRdb retains in-frame clones only, with some absent. The table lists approximately 90,000 clones, about 83% of them singletons. This entry is derived from a study of blood T cell repertoires in COVID-19. Study at large: The United States, Italy and Spain were the sources of the acute and convalescent COVID-19 samples.

The source material was peripheral blood. V usage is TRBV7-2 and J usage is TRBJ2-1, with TRBD2 matching 8 bases. The clonotype originates from a man between 65 and 85 years old with COVID-19, enrolled during active disease. This chain's CDR3 is CASSYLSGALITEQFF. Here the CDR3 DNA reads TGTGCCAGCAGCTACCTTAGCGGGGCACTTATCACTGAGCAGTTCTTC.